This record looks at one TCR beta chain sequence and its context. Its target is not known. Libraries were prepared by immunoSEQ multiplex PCR; TCRdb keeps only in-frame clonotypes and omits some of them. The table has roughly 50,000 clones, approximately 84% seen once. Per germline, CDR1 MDHEN and CDR2 SYDVKM. The CDR3 sequence is 17 residues long. V lost 5 bases, J lost 0 bases, and 17 bases lay in between. This entry comes from a study of T cell clonotyping in hematopoietic cell transplantation. The study, taken as a whole, reports: At the given depth, recipient repertoires were over 95% de novo clonotypes. After transplant, recipient diversity fell while pathologically expanded clonotypes grew through day 180. No sorting was done, leaving CD4 and CD8 contributions mixed.

Regarding time point: recipient sample about 28 days before transplant, after cytoreduction. Recipients were bled about 28 days pretransplant and at posttransplant days 30, 100, 180. The chain couples TRBV28 to TRBJ2-1; D call uncertain. This clonotype was obtained from a man aged 55 to 70 with biphenotypic leukemia. Some clones in this sample may be carry-over from other donors' samples. The specimen was peripheral blood mononuclear cells, collected before stem cell transplant. The CDR3 protein is CASSPLPPPTSYNEQFF. For the CDR3, the DNA is TGTGCCAGCAGTCCGCTCCCTCCTCCAACCTCCTACAATGAGCAGTTCTTC.